This T cell receptor beta chain was captured by sequencing in a study of a mutant IDH1 vaccine in newly diagnosed glioma. Across the whole study: The sex distribution of treated patients was roughly 62% male and roughly 40% female, with a mean age of around 43 years. The earlier regimen, radiotherapy, temozolomide, or both, was most often both. Study findings and constraints: Apparently, pseudoprogression bore no relation to changes among the top peripheral T cell clonotypes. Among patients, around 93% showed immune responses induced by the vaccine.

TCRdb's copy holds only in-frame clones and misses some; the assay was immunoSEQ multiplex PCR. Of 65,000 to 70,000 clones in the sample, around 80% were seen once. Noted time point: baseline, week 1 (first vaccination visit). This sample's treatment: pre-vaccination baseline after standard-of-care therapy. The CDR3 spans 17 residues. The V gene lost 1 base and the J gene lost 0 bases, with 13 bases spanning the gap. Germline CDR1 reads MNHEY; CDR2 reads SMNVEV (reference sequence). Points on this clone: Its antigen remains unidentified.

The TCR originated in a woman aged 18-29 years with glioma. Some clones in this sample may be carry-over from other donors' samples. The rearrangement links TRBV27 to TRBJ1-3, with D unclear. Sequencing was performed on peripheral blood mononuclear cells (PBMCs), taken from a glioma patient treated with radiotherapy, temozolomide or both. CDR3 sequence: CASSLLDRRYSGNTIYF. The CDR3 DNA is TGTGCCAGCAGTTTATTGGATAGACGGTACTCTGGAAACACCATATATTTT.